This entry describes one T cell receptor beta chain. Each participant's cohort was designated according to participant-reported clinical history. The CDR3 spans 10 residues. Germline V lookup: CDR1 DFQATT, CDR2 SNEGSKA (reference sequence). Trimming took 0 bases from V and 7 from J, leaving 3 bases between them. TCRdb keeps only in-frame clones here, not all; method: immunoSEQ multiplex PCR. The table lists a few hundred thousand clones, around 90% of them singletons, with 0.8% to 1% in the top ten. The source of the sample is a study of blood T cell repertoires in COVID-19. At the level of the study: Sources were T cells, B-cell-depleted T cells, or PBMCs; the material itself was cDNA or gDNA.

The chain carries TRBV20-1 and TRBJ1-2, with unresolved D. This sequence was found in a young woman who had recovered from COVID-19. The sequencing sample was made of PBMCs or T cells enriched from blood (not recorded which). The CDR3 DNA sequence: TGCAGTGCTAGAGATAGTGGCTACACCTTC. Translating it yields CSARDSGYTF.